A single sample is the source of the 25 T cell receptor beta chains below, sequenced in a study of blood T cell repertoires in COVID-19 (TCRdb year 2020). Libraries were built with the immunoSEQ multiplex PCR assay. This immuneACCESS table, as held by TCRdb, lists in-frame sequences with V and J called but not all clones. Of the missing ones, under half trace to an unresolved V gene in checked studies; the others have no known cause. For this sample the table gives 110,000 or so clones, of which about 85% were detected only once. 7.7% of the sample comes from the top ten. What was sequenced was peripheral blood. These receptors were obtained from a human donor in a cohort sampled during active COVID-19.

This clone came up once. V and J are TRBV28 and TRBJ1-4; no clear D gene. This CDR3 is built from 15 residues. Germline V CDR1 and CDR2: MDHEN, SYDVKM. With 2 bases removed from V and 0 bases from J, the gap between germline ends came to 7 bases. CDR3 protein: CASSLTVATNEKLFF. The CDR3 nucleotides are TGTGCCAGCAGTTTAACGGTGGCAACTAATGAAAAACTGTTTTTT.

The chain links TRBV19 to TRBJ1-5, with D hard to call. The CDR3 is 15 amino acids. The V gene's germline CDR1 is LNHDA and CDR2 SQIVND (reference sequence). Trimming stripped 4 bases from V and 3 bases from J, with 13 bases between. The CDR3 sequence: CASSNPGGSNQPQHF. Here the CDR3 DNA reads TGTGCCAGTAGTAATCCAGGTGGCTCCAATCAGCCCCAGCATTTT. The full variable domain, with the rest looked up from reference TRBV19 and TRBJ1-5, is DGGITQSPKYLFRKEGQNVTLSCEQNLNHDAMYWYRQDPGQGLRLIYYSQIVNDFQKGDIAEGYSVSREKKESFPLTVTSAQKNPTAFYLCASSNPGGSNQPQHFGDGTRLSIL.

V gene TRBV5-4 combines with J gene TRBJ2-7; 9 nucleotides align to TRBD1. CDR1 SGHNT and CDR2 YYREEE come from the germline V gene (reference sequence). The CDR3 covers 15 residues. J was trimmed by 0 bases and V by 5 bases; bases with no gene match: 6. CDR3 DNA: TGTGCCAGCAGGCGGGACAGGGAAACCTCCTACGAGCAGTACTTC. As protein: CASRRDRETSYEQYF.

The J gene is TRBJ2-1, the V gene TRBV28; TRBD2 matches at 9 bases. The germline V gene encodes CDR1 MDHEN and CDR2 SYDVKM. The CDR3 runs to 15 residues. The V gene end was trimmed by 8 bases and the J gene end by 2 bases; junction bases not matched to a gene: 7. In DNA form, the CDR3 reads TGTGCCAGCCTCAGAGCGGGAGGCACCTACAATGAGCAGTTCTTC. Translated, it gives CASLRAGGTYNEQFF.

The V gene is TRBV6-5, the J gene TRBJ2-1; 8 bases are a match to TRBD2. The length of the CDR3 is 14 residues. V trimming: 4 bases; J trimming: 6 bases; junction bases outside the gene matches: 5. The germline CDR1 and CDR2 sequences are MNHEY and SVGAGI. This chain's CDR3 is CASSSGLGSNEQFF. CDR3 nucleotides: TGTGCCAGCAGTTCGGGACTAGGCTCCAATGAGCAGTTCTTC.

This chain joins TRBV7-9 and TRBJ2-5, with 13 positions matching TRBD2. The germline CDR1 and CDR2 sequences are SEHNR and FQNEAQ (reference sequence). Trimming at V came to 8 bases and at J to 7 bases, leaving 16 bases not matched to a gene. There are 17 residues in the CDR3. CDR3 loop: CASVSTAGTSGVGTQYF. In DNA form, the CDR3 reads TGTGCCAGCGTCTCGACGGCGGGGACTAGCGGGGTGGGGACCCAGTACTTC. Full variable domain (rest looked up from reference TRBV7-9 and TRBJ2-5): DTGVSQNPRHKITKRGQNVTFRCDPISEHNRLYWYRQTLGQGPEFLTYFQNEAQLEKSRLLSDRFSAERPKGSFSTLEIQRTEQGDSAMYLCASVSTAGTSGVGTQYFGPGTRLLVL.

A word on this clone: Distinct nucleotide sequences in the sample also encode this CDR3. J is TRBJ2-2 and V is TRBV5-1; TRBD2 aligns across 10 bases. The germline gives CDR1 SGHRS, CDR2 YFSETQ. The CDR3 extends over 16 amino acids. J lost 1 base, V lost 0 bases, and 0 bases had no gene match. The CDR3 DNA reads TGCGCCAGCAGCTTGGTAGCGGGGGGGAACACCGGGGAGCTGTTTTTT. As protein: CASSLVAGGNTGELFF.

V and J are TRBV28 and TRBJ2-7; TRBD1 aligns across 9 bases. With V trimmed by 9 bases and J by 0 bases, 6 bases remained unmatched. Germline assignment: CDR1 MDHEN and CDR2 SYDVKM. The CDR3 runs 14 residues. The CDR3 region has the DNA TGTGCCAGTGGGGGACAGGGTGTCTCCTACGAGCAGTACTTC. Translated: CASGGQGVSYEQYF.

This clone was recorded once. This CDR3 reads CASSERVAGANGELFF. The CDR3 DNA is TGCGCCAGCAGTGAGCGGGTAGCGGGGGCCAACGGGGAGCTGTTTTTT. The chain carries TRBV10-1 and TRBJ2-2; 9 nucleotides align to TRBD2. CDR1 and CDR2 from the germline V gene are WNHNN and SYGVQD (reference sequence). The CDR3 has 16 amino acids. With V trimmed by 2 bases and J by 7 bases, 8 bases remained unmatched.

CDR3 bases: TGTGCCAGCAGTTTAATGGGACAGGGACCGTCTAACTATGGCTACACCTTC. It yields the protein CASSLMGQGPSNYGYTF. The chain employs TRBV28 and TRBJ1-2, with TRBD1 identical over 9 bases. V was pared by 2 bases and J by 0 bases, with 7 bases of the junction left unmatched. CDR3 size: 17 residues. Per germline, CDR1 MDHEN and CDR2 SYDVKM.

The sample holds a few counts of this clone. The CDR3 DNA follows: TGTGCCAGCAGCGATCAGGGGGCTGGCAATCAGCCCCAGCATTTT. As protein: CASSDQGAGNQPQHF. The chain couples TRBV7-8 to TRBJ1-5, with 8 bases lining up with TRBD1. Germline values: CDR1 SGHVS, CDR2 FQNEAQ. The CDR3 is 15 amino acids. With 5 bases clipped from V and 2 bases from J, the junction kept 5 bases outside the gene matches. The complete variable domain, with remaining parts taken from reference TRBV7-8 and TRBJ1-5, reads GAGVSQSPRYKVAKRGQDVALRCDPISGHVSLFWYQQALGQGPEFLTYFQNEAQLDKSGLPSDRFFAERPEGSVSTLKIQRTQQEDSAVYLCASSDQGAGNQPQHFGDGTRLSIL.

The CDR3 spells CASSTRQVSDTQYF. CDR3 bases: TGTGCCAGTAGTACCAGACAGGTCTCAGATACGCAGTATTTT. The genes are TRBV19 and TRBJ2-3, with D possibly matching TRBD1 (6 bases). Trimming took off 4 bases at V and 4 bases at J, with 12 bases between the two ends. Germline V gene lookup returns CDR1 LNHDA and CDR2 SQIVND (reference sequence). The CDR3 consists of 14 residues.

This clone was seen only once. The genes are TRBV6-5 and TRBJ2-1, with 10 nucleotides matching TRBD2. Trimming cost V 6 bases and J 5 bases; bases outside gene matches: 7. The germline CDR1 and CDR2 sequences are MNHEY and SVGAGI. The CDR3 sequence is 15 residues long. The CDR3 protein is CASSQGLAIDNEQFF. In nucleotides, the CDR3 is TGTGCCAGCAGCCAGGGACTAGCGATCGACAATGAGCAGTTCTTC.

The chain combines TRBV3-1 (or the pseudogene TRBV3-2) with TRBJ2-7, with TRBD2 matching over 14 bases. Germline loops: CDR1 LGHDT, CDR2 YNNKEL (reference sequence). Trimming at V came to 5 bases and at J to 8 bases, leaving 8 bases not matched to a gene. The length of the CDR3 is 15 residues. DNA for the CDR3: TGTGCCAGCAGCTCACGGGGACTAGCGGGAGCAAAGCAGTACTTC. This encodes CASSSRGLAGAKQYF.

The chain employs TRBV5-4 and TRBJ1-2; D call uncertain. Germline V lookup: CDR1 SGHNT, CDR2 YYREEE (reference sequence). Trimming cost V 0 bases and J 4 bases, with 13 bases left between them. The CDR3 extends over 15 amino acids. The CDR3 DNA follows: TGTGCCAGCAGCTTGGACGGGGATCGCGGCTATGGCTACACCTTC. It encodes CASSLDGDRGYGYTF.

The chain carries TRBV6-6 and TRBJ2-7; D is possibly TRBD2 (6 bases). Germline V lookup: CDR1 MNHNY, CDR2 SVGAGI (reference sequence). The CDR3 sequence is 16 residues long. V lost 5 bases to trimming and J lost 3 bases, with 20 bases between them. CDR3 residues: CASSTARDLIVYEQYF. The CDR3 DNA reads TGTGCCAGCAGTACCGCCCGGGACTTGATCGTCTACGAGCAGTACTTC.

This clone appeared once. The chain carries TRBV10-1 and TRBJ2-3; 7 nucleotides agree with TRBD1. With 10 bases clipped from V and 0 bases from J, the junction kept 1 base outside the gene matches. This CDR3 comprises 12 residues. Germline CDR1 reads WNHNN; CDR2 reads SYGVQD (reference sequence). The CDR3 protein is CAKQGSTDTQYF. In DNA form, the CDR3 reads TGCGCCAAACAGGGGAGCACAGATACGCAGTATTTT.

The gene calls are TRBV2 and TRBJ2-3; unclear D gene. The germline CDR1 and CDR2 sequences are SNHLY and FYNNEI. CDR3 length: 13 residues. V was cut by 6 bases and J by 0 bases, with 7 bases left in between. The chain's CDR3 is CASRVRSTDTQYF. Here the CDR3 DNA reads TGTGCCAGCAGAGTCAGGAGCACAGATACGCAGTATTTT.

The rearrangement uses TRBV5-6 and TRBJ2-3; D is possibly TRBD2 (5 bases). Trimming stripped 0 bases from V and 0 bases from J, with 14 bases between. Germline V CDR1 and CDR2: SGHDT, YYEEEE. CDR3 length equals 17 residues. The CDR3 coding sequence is TGTGCCAGCAGCTTGGCGGGGAAAGCCCCTAGCACAGATACGCAGTATTTT. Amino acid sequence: CASSLAGKAPSTDTQYF.

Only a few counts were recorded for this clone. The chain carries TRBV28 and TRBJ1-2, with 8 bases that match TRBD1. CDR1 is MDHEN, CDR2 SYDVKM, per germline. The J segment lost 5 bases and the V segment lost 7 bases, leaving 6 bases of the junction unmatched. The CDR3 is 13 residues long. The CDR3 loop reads CASMAGGPYGYTF. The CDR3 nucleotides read TGTGCCAGCATGGCAGGGGGCCCGTATGGCTACACCTTC.

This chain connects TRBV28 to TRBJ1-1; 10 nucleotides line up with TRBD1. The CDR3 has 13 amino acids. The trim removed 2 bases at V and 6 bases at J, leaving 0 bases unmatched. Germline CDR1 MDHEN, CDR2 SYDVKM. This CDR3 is CASSLGTGAEAFF. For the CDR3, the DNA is TGTGCCAGCAGTTTAGGGACAGGGGCTGAAGCTTTCTTT.

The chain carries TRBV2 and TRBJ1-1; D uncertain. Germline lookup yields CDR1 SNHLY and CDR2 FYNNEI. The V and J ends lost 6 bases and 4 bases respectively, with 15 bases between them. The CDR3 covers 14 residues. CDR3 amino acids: CASRGGVAGTEAFF. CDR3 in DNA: TGTGCCAGCAGAGGCGGAGTAGCGGGCACTGAAGCTTTCTTT.

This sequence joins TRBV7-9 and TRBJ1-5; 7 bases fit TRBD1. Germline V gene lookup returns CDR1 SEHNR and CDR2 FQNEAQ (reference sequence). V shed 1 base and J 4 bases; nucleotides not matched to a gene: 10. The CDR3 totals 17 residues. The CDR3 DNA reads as TGTGCCAGCAGCTTAGGGCAGGGGGTAGGGGCTAATCAGCCCCAGCATTTT. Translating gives CASSLGQGVGANQPQHF. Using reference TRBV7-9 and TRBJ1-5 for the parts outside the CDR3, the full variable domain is DTGVSQNPRHKITKRGQNVTFRCDPISEHNRLYWYRQTLGQGPEFLTYFQNEAQLEKSRLLSDRFSAERPKGSFSTLEIQRTEQGDSAMYLCASSLGQGVGANQPQHFGDGTRLSIL.

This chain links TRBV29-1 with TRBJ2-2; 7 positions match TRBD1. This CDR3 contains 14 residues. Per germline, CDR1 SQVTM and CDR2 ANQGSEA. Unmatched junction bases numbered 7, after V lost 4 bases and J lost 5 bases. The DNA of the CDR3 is TGCAGCGTTGCGCGACAGGGATCTACCGGGGAGCTGTTTTTT. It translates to CSVARQGSTGELFF.

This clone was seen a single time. CDR3 bases: TGTGCCACCAGTGACCCAGGGGGTTTCAATGAGCAGTTCTTC. This codes for CATSDPGGFNEQFF. V gene TRBV24-1 combines with J gene TRBJ2-1; 7 nucleotides line up with TRBD1. Looked up from germline, CDR1 is KGHDR and CDR2 is SFDVKD. The CDR3 length is 14 residues. After removal of 4 bases from V and 6 bases from J, the junction contained 5 bases not matched to a gene.